Included here is one TCR beta chain sequence, with context. The data were taken from a study of cytomegalovirus exposure and HLA in healthy donors. The PCR used 60 Vbeta and 13 Jbeta primers. The assay was immunoSEQ multiplex PCR, and TCRdb's table has in-frame clones only and misses some. This table has 100,000 to 140,000 clones, around three quarters appearing once. Germline CDR1 and CDR2: MNHEY and SVGAGI. This CDR3 has 15 amino acids. V lost 6 bases and J lost 3; bases outside the gene matches: 6. The sample consisted of PBMCs. The source of this sequence is a man aged 30-40 years in good health and CMV-seronegative. This chain links TRBV6-5 with TRBJ2-7, with 12 bases that match TRBD2. As DNA, the CDR3 is TGTGCCAGCAGCCAACTAGCGGGAGGTATCTACGAGCAGTACTTC. Protein: CASSQLAGGIYEQYF.